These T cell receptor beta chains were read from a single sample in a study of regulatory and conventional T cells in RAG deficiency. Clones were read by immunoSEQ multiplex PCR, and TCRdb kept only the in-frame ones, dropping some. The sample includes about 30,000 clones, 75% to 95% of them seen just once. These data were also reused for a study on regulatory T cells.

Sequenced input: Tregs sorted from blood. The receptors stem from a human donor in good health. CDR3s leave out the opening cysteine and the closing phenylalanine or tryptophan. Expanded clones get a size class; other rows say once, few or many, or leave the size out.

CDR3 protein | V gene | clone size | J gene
ASSQGGLAGVGTGELF | TRBV4-1 | NA | TRBJ2-2
ASSEGRPAKSYSNQPQH | TRBV6-7 | NA | TRBJ1-5
ASSLVASRQETQY | TRBV5-5 | once | TRBJ2-5
ASSWGAGRLLNYGYT | TRBV5-1 | NA | TRBJ1-2
ASSSRYNEQF | TRBV28 | NA | TRBJ2-1
ASSPTGQDWGGYT | TRBV7-3 | NA | TRBJ1-2
ASSKSTGDGYT | TRBV9 | NA | TRBJ1-2
ASSLNRGEGETQY | TRBV7-8 | NA | TRBJ2-5
SVDRGQGNTEAF | TRBV29-1 | NA | TRBJ1-1
ASSSRWSGNTIY | TRBV7-8 | few | TRBJ1-3
ASSPLGAKNIQY | TRBV14 | NA | TRBJ2-4
ASSSDRGIQY | TRBV7-8 | NA | TRBJ2-4
ASSPNREETQY | TRBV18 | once | TRBJ2-5
ASSLLRGGPYEQY | TRBV5-1 | NA | NA
AWSADRGRGYT | TRBV30 | NA | TRBJ1-2
ASSPMGDTQY | TRBV18 | NA | TRBJ2-3
ASSLEPSSYGYT | TRBV7-9 | NA | TRBJ1-2
ARGLGESTDTQY | TRBV12-5 | NA | TRBJ2-3
ASSLGTGTGVETQY | TRBV5-6 | NA | TRBJ2-5
ASSYSAGGYT | TRBV6-5 | NA | TRBJ1-2
ASSFKTGTENTGELF | TRBV11-2 | NA | TRBJ2-2
ASSEARSPLH | TRBV7-9 | NA | TRBJ1-6
ASSPTQETQY | TRBV5-1 | NA | TRBJ2-5
ASSYRTGYNSPLH | TRBV5-4 | NA | TRBJ1-6
ASSLGGTGVSYEQY | TRBV7-2 | NA | TRBJ2-7
ASSLAGGRSLNTEAF | TRBV5-1 | NA | TRBJ1-1
TTSSNAGTVGGVYT | TRBV15 | NA | TRBJ1-2
ASSGGPGLVGTGELF | TRBV5-4 | NA | TRBJ2-2
ASSVGRGRGNEKLF | TRBV2 | NA | TRBJ1-4
ASRPGGAGEKLF | TRBV7-9 | NA | TRBJ1-4
SVISNSYEQY | TRBV29-1 | NA | TRBJ2-7
AIISDQGTGRAF | TRBV10-3 | once | TRBJ1-1
ASRDTNQETQY | TRBV6-5 | NA | TRBJ2-5
ASSVRGGTTPDTQY | TRBV9 | once | TRBJ2-3
ASSRDRASGGYT | TRBV7-2 | NA | TRBJ1-2
ASSLAGSGANGYT | TRBV5-1 | NA | TRBJ1-2
ASSLLGSGTEAF | TRBV11-3 | once | TRBJ1-1
ASRPRQGYQPQH | TRBV2 | NA | TRBJ1-5
ASTPLLKGNSPLH | TRBV7-2 | once | TRBJ1-6
ASISSGGAVFEQF | TRBV7-9 | NA | TRBJ2-1
ASSTTGWETQY | TRBV27 | NA | TRBJ2-5
ASSLRAHRVEEKLF | TRBV28 | NA | TRBJ1-4
ASSPYNRETYEQY | TRBV14 | NA | TRBJ2-7
ATAGTVNQPQH | TRBV19 | NA | TRBJ1-5
ASSSSGRADVFSGNTIY | TRBV11-2 | NA | TRBJ1-3
ASSLPGQGSSPLH | TRBV5-4 | NA | TRBJ1-6
SVGLAGGPETQY | TRBV29-1 | NA | TRBJ2-5
ASEGTDSSYEQY | TRBV5-5 | NA | TRBJ2-7